Listed below are T cell receptor beta chains from one sample, sequenced in a study of Graves' ophthalmopathy and Graves' hyperthyroidism. TCRdb processed the multiplex PCR reads anew with MiXCR; each CDR3 protein has one entry. The data contain around 590,000 distinct CDR3 sequences, about 35% of them singletons. The sequencing input was peripheral blood or thyroid tissue (not recorded which). The receptors derive from an adult man with Graves' hyperthyroidism. Each CDR3 is given with its conserved first and last residue. D genes are given only for firm matches. The size entry is marked missing in some rows and otherwise reads once, few, many or a size class.

j_gene	v_gene	d_gene	abundance	len	CDR3nt	CDR3aa
TRBJ2-2	TRBV7-6	NA	many	17	TGTGCCAGCAGCTTAGCGCTGGTCCAGGGGATGGCCGGGGAGCTGTTTTTT	CASSLALVQGMAGELFF
TRBJ1-4	TRBV2	NA	NA	8	TGTGCCAGCAGTGAAGAAGGGTTT	CASSEEGF
TRBJ1-1	TRBV20-1	NA	NA	13	TGCAGTGCTAGAGAAGAAGGGAACACTGAAGCTTTCTTT	CSAREEGNTEAFF
TRBJ2-7	TRBV2	TRBD1	NA	15	TGTGCCAGCAGGTCCCGACAGGGCCCCTCCTACGAGCAGTACTTC	CASRSRQGPSYEQYF
TRBJ1-2	TRBV7-7	NA	many	12	TGTGCTAGCAGTTCCCCGCTATATGGCTACACCTTC	CASSSPLYGYTF
TRBJ2-7	TRBV20-1	TRBD2	many	15	TGCAGTGCTTCCCCGGGACTAGCGGGAAGCTACGAGCAGTACTTC	CSASPGLAGSYEQYF
TRBJ2-7	TRBV10-1	TRBD1	many	15	TGCGCCAGCAGTGACCCCGGGACAGGGGTCTACGAGCAGTACTTC	CASSDPGTGVYEQYF
TRBJ2-3	TRBV24-1	NA	few	16	TGTGCCACCAGTGACGGGTCGACAGCGAGCACAGATACGCAGTATTTT	CATSDGSTASTDTQYF
TRBJ1-4	TRBV7-9	NA	NA	15	TGTGCCAGCAGCTTAGCGAGACAGATTAATGAAAAACTGTTTTTT	CASSLARQINEKLFF
TRBJ2-5	TRBV12-3/TRBV12-4	TRBD2	NA	14	TGTGCCAGCAGTTTAATGGGCGGGAGAGAGACCCAGTACTTC	CASSLMGGRETQYF
TRBJ1-3	TRBV6-6	NA	NA	11	TGTGCCAGCAGCGATGGGGACACCATATATTTT	CASSDGDTIYF
TRBJ2-1	TRBV20-1	NA	NA	11	TGCAGTGCTCCCGTTGGGCATGAGCAGTTCTTC	CSAPVGHEQFF
TRBJ2-2	TRBV15	NA	NA	13	TGTGCCACCAGCAGAGAGTACCCCGGGGAGCTGTTTTTT	CATSREYPGELFF